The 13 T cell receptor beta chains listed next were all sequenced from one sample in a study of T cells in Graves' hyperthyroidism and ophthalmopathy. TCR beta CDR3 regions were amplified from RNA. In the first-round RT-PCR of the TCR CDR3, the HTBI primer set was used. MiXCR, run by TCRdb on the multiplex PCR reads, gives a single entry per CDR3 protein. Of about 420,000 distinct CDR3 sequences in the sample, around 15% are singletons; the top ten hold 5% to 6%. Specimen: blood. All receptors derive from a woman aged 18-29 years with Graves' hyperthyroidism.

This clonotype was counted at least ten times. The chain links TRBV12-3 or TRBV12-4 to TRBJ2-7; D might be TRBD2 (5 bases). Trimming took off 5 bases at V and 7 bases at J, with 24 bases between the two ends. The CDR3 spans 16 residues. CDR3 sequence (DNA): TGTGCCAGCAGTGCCTTGGACTTCCCCTTAGGTGGTGAGCAGTACTTC. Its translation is CASSALDFPLGGEQYF.

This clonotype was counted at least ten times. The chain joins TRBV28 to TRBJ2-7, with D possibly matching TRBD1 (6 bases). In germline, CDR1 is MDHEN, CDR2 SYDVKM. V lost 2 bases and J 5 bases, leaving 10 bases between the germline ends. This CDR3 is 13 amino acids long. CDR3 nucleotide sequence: TGTGCCAGCAGTTTAAACAGGGTCCACGAGCAGTACTTC. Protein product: CASSLNRVHEQYF.

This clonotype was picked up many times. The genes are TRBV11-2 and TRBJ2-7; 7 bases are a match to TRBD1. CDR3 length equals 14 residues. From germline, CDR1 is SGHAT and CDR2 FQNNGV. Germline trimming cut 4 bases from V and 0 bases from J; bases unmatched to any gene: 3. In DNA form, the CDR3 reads TGTGCCAGCAGCTATGGACAGGTCTCCTACGAGCAGTACTTC. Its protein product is CASSYGQVSYEQYF.

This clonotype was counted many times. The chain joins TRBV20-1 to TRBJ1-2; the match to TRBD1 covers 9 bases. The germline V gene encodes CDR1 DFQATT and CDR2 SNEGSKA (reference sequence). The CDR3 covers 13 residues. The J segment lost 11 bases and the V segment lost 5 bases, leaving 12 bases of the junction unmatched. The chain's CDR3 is CSAFDRGISLYTF. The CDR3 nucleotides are TGCAGTGCTTTTGACAGGGGGATAAGCTTGTACACCTTC.

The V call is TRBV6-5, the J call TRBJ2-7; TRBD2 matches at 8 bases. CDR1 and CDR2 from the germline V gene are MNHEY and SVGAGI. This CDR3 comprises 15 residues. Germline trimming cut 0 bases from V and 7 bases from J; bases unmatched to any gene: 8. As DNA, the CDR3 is TGTGCCAGCAGTTACTCGACAGCGGGAGTGGGGGAGCAGTACTTC. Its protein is CASSYSTAGVGEQYF.

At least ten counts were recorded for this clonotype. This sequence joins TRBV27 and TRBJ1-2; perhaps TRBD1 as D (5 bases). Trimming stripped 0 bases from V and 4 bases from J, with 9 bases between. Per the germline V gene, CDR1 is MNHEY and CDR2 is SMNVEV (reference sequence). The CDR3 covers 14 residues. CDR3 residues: CASSLSGGSYGYTF. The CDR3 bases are TGTGCCAGCAGTTTATCTGGGGGTAGCTATGGCTACACCTTC.

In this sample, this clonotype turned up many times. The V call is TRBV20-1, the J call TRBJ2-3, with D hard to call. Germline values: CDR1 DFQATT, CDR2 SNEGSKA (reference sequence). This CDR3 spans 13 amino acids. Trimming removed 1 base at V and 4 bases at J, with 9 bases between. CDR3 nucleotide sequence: TGCAGTGCTAGAGCCAGTAAGGCAGATACGCAGTATTTT. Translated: CSARASKADTQYF.

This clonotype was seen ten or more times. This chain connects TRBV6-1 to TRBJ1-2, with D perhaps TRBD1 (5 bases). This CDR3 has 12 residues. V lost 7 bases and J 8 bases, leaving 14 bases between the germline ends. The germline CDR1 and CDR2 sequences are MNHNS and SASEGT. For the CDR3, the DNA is TGTGCCAGCATCCAGGACAACGGCGGCTACACCTTC. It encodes CASIQDNGGYTF.

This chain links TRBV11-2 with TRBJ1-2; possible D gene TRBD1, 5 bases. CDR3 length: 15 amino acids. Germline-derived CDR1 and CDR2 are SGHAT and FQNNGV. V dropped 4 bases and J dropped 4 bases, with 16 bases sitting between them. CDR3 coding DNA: TGTGCCAGCAGCTGGGAACAGGCCCTCTCCTATGGCTACACCTTC. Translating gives CASSWEQALSYGYTF.

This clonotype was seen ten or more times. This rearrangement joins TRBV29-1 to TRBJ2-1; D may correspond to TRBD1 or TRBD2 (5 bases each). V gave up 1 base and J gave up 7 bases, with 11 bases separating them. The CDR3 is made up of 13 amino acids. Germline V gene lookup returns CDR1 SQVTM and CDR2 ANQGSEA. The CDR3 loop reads CSVEVGGSNEQFF. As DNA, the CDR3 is TGCAGCGTTGAAGTTGGGGGTTCAAATGAGCAGTTCTTC.

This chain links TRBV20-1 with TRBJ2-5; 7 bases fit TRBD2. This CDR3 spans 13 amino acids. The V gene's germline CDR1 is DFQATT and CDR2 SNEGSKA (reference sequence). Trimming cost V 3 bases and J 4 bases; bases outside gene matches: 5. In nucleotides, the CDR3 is TGCAGTGCTAGTGGCGGGAGCCGAGAGACCCAGTACTTC. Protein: CSASGGSRETQYF.

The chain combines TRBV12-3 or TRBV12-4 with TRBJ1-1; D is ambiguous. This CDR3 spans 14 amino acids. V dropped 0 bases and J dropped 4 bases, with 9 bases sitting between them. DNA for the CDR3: TGTGCCAGCAGTTTAGCGAAGCGGGGCACTGAAGCTTTCTTT. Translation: CASSLAKRGTEAFF.

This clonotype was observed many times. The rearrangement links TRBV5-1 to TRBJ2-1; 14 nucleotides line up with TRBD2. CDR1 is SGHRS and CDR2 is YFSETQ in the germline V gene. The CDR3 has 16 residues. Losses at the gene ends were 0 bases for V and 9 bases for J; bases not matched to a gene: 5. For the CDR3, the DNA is TGCGCCAGCAGCTTGGCCGGGACTAGCGGGAGAGGTGAGCAGTTCTTC. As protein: CASSLAGTSGRGEQFF.